The clone carrying this T cell receptor (beta chain) came up many times. TCR beta VDJ and CDR3 profiles were obtained from a genomic DNA template. In TCRdb, the reads were re-called with MiXCR into one record per CDR3 protein. The sample includes 250,000 or so distinct CDR3 sequences, 47% of them seen just once. The length of the CDR3 is 14 residues. The germline V gene encodes CDR1 SEHNR and CDR2 FQNEAQ (reference sequence). J lost 5 bases, V lost 5 bases, and 7 bases had no gene match. The data originate from a study of CD8+CD57+ T cells in acquired aplastic anemia. Before being chosen for sequencing, patients had shown CD8+CD57+ cell expansion by flow cytometry.

This receptor was taken from a human donor with aplastic anemia. The rearrangement uses TRBV7-9 and TRBJ2-7; 9 positions agree with TRBD1. The sample comprised sorted CD4+, CD8+, or CD8+CD57+ T cells (not recorded which) from PBMCs. The CDR3 region is CASSAGGQGHEQYF. For the CDR3, the DNA is TGTGCCAGCAGCGCAGGGGGACAGGGCCACGAGCAGTACTTC.